The 2 T cell receptor beta chains below were found in one sample sequenced in a study of blood T cell repertoires in COVID-19. Repertoires were generated with immunoSEQ multiplex PCR, while TCRdb's copy carries only in-frame clones and drops some. The table has about 99,000 clones, roughly 90% seen once. Source material: peripheral blood. All receptors derive from a human donor in a cohort sampled during active COVID-19.

V is TRBV9 and J is TRBJ2-6; D gene unclear. In germline, CDR1 is SGDLS, CDR2 YYNGEE. This CDR3 is 15 amino acids long. V lost 0 bases and J 0 bases, leaving 4 bases between the germline ends. The CDR3 loop is CASSVVGSGANVLTF. In nucleotides, the CDR3 is TGTGCCAGCAGCGTAGTCGGCTCTGGGGCCAACGTCCTGACTTTC.

The rearrangement links TRBV15 to TRBJ2-1, with D possibly TRBD2 on 5 matching bases. In germline, CDR1 is LNHNV, CDR2 YYDKDF (reference sequence). The CDR3 length is 14 residues. V dropped 4 bases and J dropped 4 bases, with 11 bases sitting between them. Written as DNA, the CDR3 is TGTGCCACCAGCACCGAGGGTGGGTACAATGAGCAGTTCTTC. The encoded protein is CATSTEGGYNEQFF.